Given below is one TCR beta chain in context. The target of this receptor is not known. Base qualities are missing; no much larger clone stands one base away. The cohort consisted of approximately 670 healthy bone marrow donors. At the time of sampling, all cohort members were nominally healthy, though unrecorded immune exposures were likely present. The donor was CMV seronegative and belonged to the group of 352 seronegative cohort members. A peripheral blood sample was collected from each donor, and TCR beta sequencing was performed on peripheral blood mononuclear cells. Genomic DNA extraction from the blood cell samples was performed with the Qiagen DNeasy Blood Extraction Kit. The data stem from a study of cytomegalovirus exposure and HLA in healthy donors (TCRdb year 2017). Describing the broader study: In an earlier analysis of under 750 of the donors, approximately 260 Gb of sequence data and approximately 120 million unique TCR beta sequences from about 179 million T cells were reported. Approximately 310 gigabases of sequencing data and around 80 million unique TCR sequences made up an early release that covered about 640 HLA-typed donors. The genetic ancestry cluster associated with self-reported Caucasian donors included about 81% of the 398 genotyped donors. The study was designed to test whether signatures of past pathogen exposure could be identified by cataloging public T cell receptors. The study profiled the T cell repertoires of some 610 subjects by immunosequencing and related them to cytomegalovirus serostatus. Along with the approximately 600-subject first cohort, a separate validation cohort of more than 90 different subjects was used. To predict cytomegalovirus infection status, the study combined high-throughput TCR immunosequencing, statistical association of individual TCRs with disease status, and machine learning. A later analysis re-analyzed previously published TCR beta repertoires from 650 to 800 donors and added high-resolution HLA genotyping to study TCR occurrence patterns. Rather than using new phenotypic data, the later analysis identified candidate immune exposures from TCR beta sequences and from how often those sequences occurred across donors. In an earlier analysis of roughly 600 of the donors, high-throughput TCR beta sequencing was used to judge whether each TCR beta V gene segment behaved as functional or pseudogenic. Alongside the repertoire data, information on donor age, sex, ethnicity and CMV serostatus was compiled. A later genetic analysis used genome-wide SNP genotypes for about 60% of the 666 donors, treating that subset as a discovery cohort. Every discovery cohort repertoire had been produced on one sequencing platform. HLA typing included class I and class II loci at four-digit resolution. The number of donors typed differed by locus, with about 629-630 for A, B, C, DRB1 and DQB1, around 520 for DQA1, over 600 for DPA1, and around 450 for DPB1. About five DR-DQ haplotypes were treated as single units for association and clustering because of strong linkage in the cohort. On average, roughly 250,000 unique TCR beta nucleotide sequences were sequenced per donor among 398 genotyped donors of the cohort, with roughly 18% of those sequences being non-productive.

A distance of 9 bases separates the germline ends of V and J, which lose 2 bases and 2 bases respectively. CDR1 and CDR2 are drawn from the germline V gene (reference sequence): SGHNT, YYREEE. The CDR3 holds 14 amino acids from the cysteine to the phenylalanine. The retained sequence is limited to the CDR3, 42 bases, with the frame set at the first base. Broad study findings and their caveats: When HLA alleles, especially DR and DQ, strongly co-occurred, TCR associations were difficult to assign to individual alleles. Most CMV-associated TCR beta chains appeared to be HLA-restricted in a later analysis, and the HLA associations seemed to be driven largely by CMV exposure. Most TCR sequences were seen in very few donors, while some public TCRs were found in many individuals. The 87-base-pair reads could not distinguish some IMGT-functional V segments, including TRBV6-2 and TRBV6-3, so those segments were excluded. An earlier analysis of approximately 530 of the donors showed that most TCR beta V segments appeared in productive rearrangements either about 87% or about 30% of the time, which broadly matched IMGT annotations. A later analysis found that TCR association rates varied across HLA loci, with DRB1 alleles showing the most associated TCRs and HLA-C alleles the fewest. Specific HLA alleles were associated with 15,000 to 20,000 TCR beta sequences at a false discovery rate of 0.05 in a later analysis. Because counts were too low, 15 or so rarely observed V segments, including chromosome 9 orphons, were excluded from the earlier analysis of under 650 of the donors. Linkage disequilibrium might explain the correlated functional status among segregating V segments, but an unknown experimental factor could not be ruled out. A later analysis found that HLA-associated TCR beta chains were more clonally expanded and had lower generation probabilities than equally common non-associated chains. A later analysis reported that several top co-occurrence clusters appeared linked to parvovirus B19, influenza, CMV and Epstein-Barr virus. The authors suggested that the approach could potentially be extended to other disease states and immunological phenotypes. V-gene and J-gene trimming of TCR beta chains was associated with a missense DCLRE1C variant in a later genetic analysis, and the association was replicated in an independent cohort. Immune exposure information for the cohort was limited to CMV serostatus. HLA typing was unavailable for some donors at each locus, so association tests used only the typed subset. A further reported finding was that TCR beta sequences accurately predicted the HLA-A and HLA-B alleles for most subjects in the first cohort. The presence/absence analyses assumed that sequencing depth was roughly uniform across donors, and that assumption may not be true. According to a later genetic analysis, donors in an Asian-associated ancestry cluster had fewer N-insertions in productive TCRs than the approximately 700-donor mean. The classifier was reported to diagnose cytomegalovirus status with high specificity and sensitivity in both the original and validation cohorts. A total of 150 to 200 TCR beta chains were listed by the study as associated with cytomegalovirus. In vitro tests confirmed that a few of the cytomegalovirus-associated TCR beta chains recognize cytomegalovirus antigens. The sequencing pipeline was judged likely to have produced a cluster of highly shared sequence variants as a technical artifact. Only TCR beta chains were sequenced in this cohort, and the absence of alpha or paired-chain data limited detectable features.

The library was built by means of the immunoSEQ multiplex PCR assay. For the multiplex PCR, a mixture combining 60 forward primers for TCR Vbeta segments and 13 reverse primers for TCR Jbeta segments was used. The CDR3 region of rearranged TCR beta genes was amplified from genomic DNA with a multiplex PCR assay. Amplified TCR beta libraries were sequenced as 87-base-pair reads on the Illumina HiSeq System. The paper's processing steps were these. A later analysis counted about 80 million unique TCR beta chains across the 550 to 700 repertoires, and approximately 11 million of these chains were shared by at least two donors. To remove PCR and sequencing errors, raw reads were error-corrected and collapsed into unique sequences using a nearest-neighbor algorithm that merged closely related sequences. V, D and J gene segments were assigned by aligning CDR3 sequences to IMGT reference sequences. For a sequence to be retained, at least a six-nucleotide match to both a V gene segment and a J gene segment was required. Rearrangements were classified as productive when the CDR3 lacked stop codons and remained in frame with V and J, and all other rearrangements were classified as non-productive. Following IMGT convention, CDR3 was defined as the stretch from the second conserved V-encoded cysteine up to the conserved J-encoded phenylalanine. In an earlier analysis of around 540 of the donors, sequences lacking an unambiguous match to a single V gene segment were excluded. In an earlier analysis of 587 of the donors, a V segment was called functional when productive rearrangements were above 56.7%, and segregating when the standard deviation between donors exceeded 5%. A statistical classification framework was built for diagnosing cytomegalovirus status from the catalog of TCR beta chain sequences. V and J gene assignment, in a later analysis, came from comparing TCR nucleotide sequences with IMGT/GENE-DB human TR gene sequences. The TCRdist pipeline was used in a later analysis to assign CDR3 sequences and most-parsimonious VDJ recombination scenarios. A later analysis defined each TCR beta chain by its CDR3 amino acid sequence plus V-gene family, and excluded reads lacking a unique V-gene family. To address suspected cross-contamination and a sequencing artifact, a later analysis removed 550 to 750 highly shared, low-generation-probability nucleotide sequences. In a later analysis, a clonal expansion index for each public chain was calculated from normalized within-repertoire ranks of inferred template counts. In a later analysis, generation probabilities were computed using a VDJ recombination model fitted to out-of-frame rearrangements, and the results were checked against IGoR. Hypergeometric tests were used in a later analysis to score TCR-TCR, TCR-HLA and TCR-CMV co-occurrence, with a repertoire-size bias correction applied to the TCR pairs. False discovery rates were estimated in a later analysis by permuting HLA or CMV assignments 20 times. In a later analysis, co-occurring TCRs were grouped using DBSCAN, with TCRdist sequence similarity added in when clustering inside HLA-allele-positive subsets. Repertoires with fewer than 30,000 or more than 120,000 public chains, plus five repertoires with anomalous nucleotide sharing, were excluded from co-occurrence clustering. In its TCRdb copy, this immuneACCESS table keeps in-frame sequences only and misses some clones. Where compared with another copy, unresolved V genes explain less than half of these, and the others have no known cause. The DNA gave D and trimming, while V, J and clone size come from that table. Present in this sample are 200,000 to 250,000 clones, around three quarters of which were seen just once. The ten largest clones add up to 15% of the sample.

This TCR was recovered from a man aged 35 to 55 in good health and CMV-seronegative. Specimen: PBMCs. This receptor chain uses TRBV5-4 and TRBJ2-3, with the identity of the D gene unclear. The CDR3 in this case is CASSFRDYTDTQYF. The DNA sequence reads TGTGCCAGCAGCTTTCGAGATTACACAGATACGCAGTATTTT.